The 8 T cell receptor delta chains below were found in one sample sequenced in a study of Vδ1+ human thymocytes. General study findings and limits: Highly polyclonal TRG and TRD repertoires with Gaussian CDR3 length distributions appeared in thymus.

The template was reverse-transcribed extracted RNA. Pooled V-gene forward primers with one constant-region reverse primer generated the CDR3 amplicons by multiplex PCR. TCRdb re-called the multiplex PCR reads through CATT. In the table there are roughly 76,000 delta-chain clones, about 35% of which are singletons. These receptors are not linked to any known antigen. Material for sequencing was Vdelta1+ gamma-delta thymocytes from the thymus. Subset: FACS-sorted CD3+ TCRalphabeta- TCRVdelta1+ TCRVdelta2- thymocytes. The origin of the receptors is a boy under three years old who had congenital heart surgery.

This clone came up a few times. The gene calls are TRDV1 and TRDJ2; 8 bases match TRDD3. The CDR3 is 21 residues long. V dropped 4 bases and J dropped 2; count of bases not matched to a gene: 21. CDR1 and CDR2 from the germline V gene are TSWWSYY and QGS. CDR3: CALGACLGMGRGYCLTAQLFF. CDR3 in DNA: TGTGCTCTTGGGGCCTGTCTAGGGATGGGAAGGGGATACTGCTTGACAGCACAACTCTTCTTT.

V is TRDV2 and J is TRDJ1, with 12 nucleotides matching TRDD3. Germline CDR1 GEAIGNYY, CDR2 EKD. This CDR3 is 15 amino acids long. V lost 5 bases and J lost 10; bases outside the gene matches: 13. CDR3 protein: CACGSWGIRVSILIF. The CDR3 DNA is TGTGCCTGTGGCTCCTGGGGGATACGCGTATCTATACTCATCTTT.

The chain uses TRDV1 and TRDJ1; 13 nucleotides match TRDD3. Germline lookup yields CDR1 TSWWSYY and CDR2 QGS. CDR3 length equals 20 residues. The trim removed 0 bases at V and 0 bases at J, leaving 10 bases unmatched. CDR3 region: CALGELKILGDTVHTDKLIF. CDR3 DNA: TGTGCTCTTGGGGAACTGAAAATACTGGGGGATACGGTGCACACCGATAAACTCATCTTT.

The chain has TRDV1 and TRDJ1, with 9 bases aligning to TRDD2. V lost 2 bases, J lost 3 bases, and 25 bases stayed unmatched. Germline V CDR1 and CDR2: TSWWSYY, QGS. The length of the CDR3 is 22 residues. The CDR3 loop reads CALGEAPSYQTWPSSSADKLIF. As DNA, the CDR3 is TGTGCTCTTGGGGAAGCCCCTTCCTACCAAACCTGGCCCTCGTCTTCGGCCGATAAACTCATCTTT.

This clone turned up a few times. The chain is built from TRDV1 and TRDJ1, with D tentatively TRDD3 (9 bases). The CDR3 runs 18 residues. The V end was cut by 0 bases, the J end by 0 bases, with 17 bases between. The germline V gene has CDR1 TSWWSYY and CDR2 QGS. CDR3 sequence reads: CALGELFLLGDYTDKLIF. DNA of the CDR3: TGTGCTCTTGGGGAACTCTTCCTACTGGGGGACTACACCGATAAACTCATCTTT.

The chain couples TRDV1 to TRDJ2; tentatively, D is TRDD3 (5 bases). CDR1 and CDR2 (germline): TSWWSYY, QGS. The CDR3 runs to 20 residues. V lost 3 bases and J 0 bases, leaving 23 bases between the germline ends. CDR3 coding DNA: TGTGCTCTTGGGGATGGTGGAGGGTGGGATTTCTCTTCTTTGACAGCACAACTCTTCTTT. It yields the protein CALGDGGGWDFSSLTAQLFF.

The chain is built from TRDV1 and TRDJ1; 13 nucleotides align to TRDD3. This CDR3 contains 21 residues. V shed 4 bases and J 0 bases; nucleotides not matched to a gene: 17. CDR1 is TSWWSYY, CDR2 QGS, per germline. The CDR3 sequence is CALGGCFLTGGYAVNTDKLIF. CDR3 bases: TGTGCTCTTGGGGGATGCTTCCTCACTGGGGGATACGCGGTGAACACCGATAAACTCATCTTT.

This chain joins TRDV1 and TRDJ1, with D perhaps matching TRDD3 (6 bases). The V and J ends lost 0 bases and 1 base respectively, with 21 bases between them. The V gene's germline CDR1 is TSWWSYY and CDR2 QGS. The CDR3 consists of 19 residues. The DNA of the CDR3 is TGTGCTCTTGGGGAACTCCCAAACGAGTGGGGGCTCCCCACCGATAAACTCATCTTT. The encoded protein is CALGELPNEWGLPTDKLIF.